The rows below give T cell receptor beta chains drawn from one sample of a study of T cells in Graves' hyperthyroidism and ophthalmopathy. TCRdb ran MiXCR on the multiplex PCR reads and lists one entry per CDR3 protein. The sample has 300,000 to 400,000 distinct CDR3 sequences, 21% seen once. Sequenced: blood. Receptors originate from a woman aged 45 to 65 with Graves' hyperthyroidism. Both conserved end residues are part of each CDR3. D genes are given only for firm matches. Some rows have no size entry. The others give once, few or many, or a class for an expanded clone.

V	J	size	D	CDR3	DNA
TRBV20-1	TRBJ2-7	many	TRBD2	CSARGLAGVSYEQYF	TGCAGTGCTAGAGGACTAGCGGGGGTCAGCTACGAGCAGTACTTC
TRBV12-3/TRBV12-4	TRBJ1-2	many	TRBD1	CASTPARTGDGYTF	TGTGCCAGCACCCCAGCCCGGACAGGGGATGGCTACACCTTC
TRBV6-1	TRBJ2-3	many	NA	CASSSLDTQYF	TGTGCCAGCAGCTCTCTAGATACGCAGTATTTT
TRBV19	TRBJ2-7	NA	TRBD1	CASSTSRDRAGEQYF	TGTGCCAGTAGTACGTCCCGGGACAGGGCAGGCGAGCAGTACTTC
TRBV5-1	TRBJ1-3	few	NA	CASSSTGSSGNTIYF	TGCGCCAGCAGCTCTACAGGGAGCTCTGGAAACACCATATATTTT
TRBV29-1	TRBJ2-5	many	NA	CSVDAGRETQYF	TGCAGCGTTGATGCAGGGAGGGAGACCCAGTACTTC
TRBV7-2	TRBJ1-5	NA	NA	CASSRGSGNQPQHF	TGTGCCAGCAGCCGAGGGTCAGGCAATCAGCCCCAGCATTTT
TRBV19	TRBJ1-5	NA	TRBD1	CASSIDRAPNQPQHF	TGTGCCAGTAGTATTGACAGGGCTCCTAATCAGCCCCAGCATTTT
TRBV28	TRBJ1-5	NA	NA	CASQGSDQPQHF	TGTGCCAGCCAGGGGAGCGATCAGCCCCAGCATTTT
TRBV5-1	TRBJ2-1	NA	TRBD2	CASSFLGLENNEQFF	TGCGCCAGCAGCTTTCTGGGACTAGAAAACAATGAGCAGTTCTTC
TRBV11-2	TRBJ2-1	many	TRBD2	CASSLLLAGTEQFF	TGTGCCAGCAGCTTACTCCTAGCGGGCACCGAGCAGTTCTTC
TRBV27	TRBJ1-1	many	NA	CASSLKQYTLLGDTEAFF	TGTGCCAGCAGTTTAAAACAGTATACTTTGCTAGGGGACACTGAAGCTTTCTTT
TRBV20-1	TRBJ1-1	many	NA	CSAHREGSNTEAFF	TGCAGTGCTCACCGAGAGGGATCCAACACTGAAGCTTTCTTT
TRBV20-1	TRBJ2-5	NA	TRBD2	CSANSGGADETQYF	TGCAGTGCTAATAGCGGGGGGGCCGATGAGACCCAGTACTTC
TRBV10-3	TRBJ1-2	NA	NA	CAITEHPREGYTF	TGTGCCATCACAGAACACCCCAGGGAAGGCTACACCTTC
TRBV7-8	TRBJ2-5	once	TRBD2	CASSLGLAGALGETQYF	TGTGCCAGCAGTTTGGGACTAGCGGGAGCGTTAGGAGAGACCCAGTACTTC
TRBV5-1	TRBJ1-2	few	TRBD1	CASSLASGTGTYGYTF	TGCGCCAGCAGCTTGGCCTCCGGGACAGGGACCTATGGCTACACCTTC
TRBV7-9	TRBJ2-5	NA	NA	CASSPRDQEAQYF	TGTGCCAGCAGCCCTCGGGATCAAGAGGCCCAGTACTTC
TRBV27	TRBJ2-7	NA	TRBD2	CASSPGTSGVAVSEQYF	TGTGCCAGCAGTCCGGGGACTAGCGGGGTGGCAGTCTCCGAGCAGTACTTC